This passage covers 7 T cell receptor beta chains from one sample sequenced in a study of shared clonotypes between healthy human individuals. TCRdb's copy holds only in-frame clones and misses some; the assay was immunoSEQ multiplex PCR. The sample contains 2,500,000 or so clones, approximately 90% of which appear only once. Specimen: naive CD4+ T cells from PBMCs. Noted subset: CD45RA+ positively selected. These receptors were obtained from a man younger than 30 in good health. Some clones in this sample may be carry-over from other donors' samples.

The chain links TRBV19 to TRBJ2-7, with D tentatively TRBD2 (6 bases). V was cut by 4 bases and J by 3 bases, with 10 bases left in between. Germline loops: CDR1 LNHDA, CDR2 SQIVND (reference sequence). CDR3 length: 13 amino acids. CDR3 nucleotide sequence: TGTGCCAGTAGTAAGGAGGGCGGCTACGAGCAGTACTTC. It specifies CASSKEGGYEQYF.

CDR3 loop: CASSQDRERGSDTQYF. The CDR3 nucleotides are TGCGCCAGCAGCCAAGATAGGGAGCGGGGCTCAGATACGCAGTATTTT. V gene TRBV4-1 combines with J gene TRBJ2-3, with 7 bases aligning to TRBD2. The V gene end was trimmed by 0 bases and the J gene end by 4 bases; junction bases not matched to a gene: 7. CDR3 length: 16 residues. Germline assignment: CDR1 MGHRA and CDR2 YSYEKL.

As for this clone: A junction boundary mismatches the germline segment, possibly from a read error. This rearrangement joins TRBV2 to TRBJ1-2; no clear D gene. In germline, CDR1 is SNHLY, CDR2 FYNNEI. The length of the CDR3 is 14 residues. The CDR3 bases are TGTGCCAGCAGTAACAAACCCAATTCCCATGGCTACATCTTC. It is translated as CASSNKPNSHGYIF. Filled out from reference TRBV2 and TRBJ1-2, the complete variable domain reads EPEVTQTPSHQVTQMGQEVILRCVPISNHLYFYWYRQILGQKVEFLVSFYNNEISEKSEIFDDQFSVERPDGSNFTLKIRSTKLEDSAMYFCASSNKPNSHGYIFGSGTRLTVV.

The chain joins TRBV27 to TRBJ2-7; a possible D gene is TRBD2 (7 bases). There are 16 residues in the CDR3. Per germline, CDR1 MNHEY and CDR2 SMNVEV (reference sequence). V lost 9 bases and J lost 4, with 25 bases in between. Here the CDR3 reads CASRTDVGRREYEQYF. CDR3 in DNA: TGTGCCAGTAGGACAGATGTCGGGAGGAGGGAGTACGAGCAGTACTTC.

This clone was detected only once. The chain employs TRBV27 and TRBJ1-2; 8 positions match TRBD1. Germline V CDR1 and CDR2: MNHEY, SMNVEV (reference sequence). The trim removed 5 bases at V and 8 bases at J, leaving 16 bases unmatched. The CDR3 totals 16 residues. Here the CDR3 DNA reads TGTGCCAGCAGTCTTACGGCCCCAGGGGGCGCCTTAGGCTACACCTTC. Translated, it gives CASSLTAPGGALGYTF.

The genes are TRBV19 and TRBJ2-1; D assignment may be TRBD1 or TRBD2 (5 bases each). CDR3 length: 14 residues. Germline assignment: CDR1 LNHDA and CDR2 SQIVND (reference sequence). The germline V and J ends were trimmed by 6 bases and 3 bases, with 12 bases remaining between them. The CDR3 region has the DNA TGTGCCAGTAGAAGGGACGGCGACTACAATGAGCAGTTCTTC. This translates into CASRRDGDYNEQFF.

The chain employs TRBV5-1 and TRBJ1-5; maybe TRBD1 (5 bases). This CDR3 has 20 amino acids. Germline V gives CDR1 SGHRS, CDR2 YFSETQ. Trimming took off 2 bases at V and 1 base at J, with 25 bases between the two ends. CDR3 sequence: CASSLGPGPSLGASNQPQHF. Here the CDR3 DNA reads TGCGCCAGCAGCTTAGGCCCGGGGCCCTCCTTGGGTGCAAGCAATCAGCCCCAGCATTTT.